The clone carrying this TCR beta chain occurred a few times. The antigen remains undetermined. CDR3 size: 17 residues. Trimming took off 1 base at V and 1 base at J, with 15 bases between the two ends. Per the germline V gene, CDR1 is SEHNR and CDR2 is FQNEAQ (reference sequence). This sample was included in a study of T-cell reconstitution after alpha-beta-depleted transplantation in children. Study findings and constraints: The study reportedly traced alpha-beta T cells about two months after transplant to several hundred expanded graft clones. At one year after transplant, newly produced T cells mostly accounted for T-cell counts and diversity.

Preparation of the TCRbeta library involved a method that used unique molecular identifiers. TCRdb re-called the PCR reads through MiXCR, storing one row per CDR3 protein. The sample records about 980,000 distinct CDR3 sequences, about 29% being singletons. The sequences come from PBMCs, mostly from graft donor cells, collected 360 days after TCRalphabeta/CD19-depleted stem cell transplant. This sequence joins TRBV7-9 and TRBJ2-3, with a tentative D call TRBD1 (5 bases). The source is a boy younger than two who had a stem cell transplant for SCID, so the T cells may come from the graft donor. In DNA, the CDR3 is TGTGCCAGCAGCTTAGTCCCCCAGGGTATCCGCACAGATACGCAGTATTTT. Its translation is CASSLVPQGIRTDTQYF.